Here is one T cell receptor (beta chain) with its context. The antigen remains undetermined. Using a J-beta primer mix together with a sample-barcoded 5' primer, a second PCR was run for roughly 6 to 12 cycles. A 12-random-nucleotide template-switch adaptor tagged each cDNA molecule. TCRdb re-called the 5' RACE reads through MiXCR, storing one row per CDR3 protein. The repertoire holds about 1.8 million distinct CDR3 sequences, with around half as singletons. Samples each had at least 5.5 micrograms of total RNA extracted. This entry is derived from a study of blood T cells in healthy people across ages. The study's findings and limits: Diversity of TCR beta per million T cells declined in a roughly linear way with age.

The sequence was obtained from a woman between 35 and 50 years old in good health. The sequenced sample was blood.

The CDR3 DNA reads TGTGCCAGCAGCGTAGGTTCTTTTGAGACAGATACGCAGTATTTT. It is translated as CASSVGSFETDTQYF. The V and J genes are TRBV9 and TRBJ2-3; D is unclear. Looked up from germline, CDR1 is SGDLS and CDR2 is YYNGEE. This CDR3 contains 15 residues. V gave up 0 bases and J gave up 3 bases, with 11 bases separating them.